A selection of T cell receptor beta chains follows, all from one sample in a study of vaccination and CD4 T cells after COVID-19. TCRdb processed the PCR reads anew with MiXCR; each CDR3 protein has one entry. The repertoire consists of tens of thousands of distinct CDR3 sequences, with about 46% occurring once and the leading ten covering 10% to 15%. Their antigens are not known. The sequences come from CD4+ T cells from blood, cultured in vitro, collected about 7 months after SARS-CoV-2 vaccination. These receptors were obtained from a human donor who had recovered from COVID-19. Each CDR3 is given with its conserved first and last residue. The D gene is left open where the match is weak. A clone size is listed for some rows: how often the clone was seen (once, few, many), or a class if it is expanded.

size	V	D	J	DNA	CDR3
-	TRBV5-8	TRBD2	TRBJ2-7	TGTGCCAGCAGCTTGGTAGCGGGGGGCTCTTACGAGCAGTACTTC	CASSLVAGGSYEQYF
-	TRBV7-8	-	TRBJ1-2	TGTGCCAGCAGCTTAAGGTCCAGGGGATATGGCTACACCTTC	CASSLRSRGYGYTF
-	TRBV2	TRBD1	TRBJ1-1	TGTGCCAGCAGTGGGTCATACAGGACAGGGGAAGCTTTCTTT	CASSGSYRTGEAFF
few	TRBV7-3	-	TRBJ1-1	TGTGCCAGCAGCTTAAACCCCTTGTCGGGACTGAACACTGAAGCTTTCTTT	CASSLNPLSGLNTEAFF
-	TRBV5-5	-	TRBJ1-5	TGTGCCAGCAGCTTGGACGGGGGCGGGAGTCAGCCCCAGCATTTT	CASSLDGGGSQPQHF
-	TRBV6-1	TRBD1	TRBJ2-3	TGTGCCAGCAGGACAGGGGGCGCTTATACGCAGTATTTT	CASRTGGAYTQYF
-	TRBV5-8	-	TRBJ1-1	TGTGCCAGCAGCTTGGACCCGAACACTGAAGCTTTCTTT	CASSLDPNTEAFF
-	TRBV5-4	-	TRBJ2-5	TGTGCCAGCAGCTTGGATCCGGGCGGGGAGACCCAGTACTTC	CASSLDPGGETQYF
few	TRBV20-1	-	TRBJ2-1	TGCAGTGCTAGAGACTTTTCCAATGAGCAGTTCTTC	CSARDFSNEQFF
few	TRBV27	-	TRBJ1-2	TGTGCCAGCAGTTATACGGGGAGCGGTGGCTACACCTTC	CASSYTGSGGYTF
-	TRBV4-1	-	TRBJ1-6	TGCGCCAGCAGCCCACCGGACCTGTATAATTCACCCCTCCACTTT	CASSPPDLYNSPLHF
-	TRBV10-3	-	TRBJ1-1	TGTGCCATCAGTGAGTCGGAGAACACTGAAGCTTTCTTT	CAISESENTEAFF
few	TRBV6-1	-	TRBJ1-6	TGTGCCACCTTCTTAGAGGTCAACTCACCCCTCCACTTT	CATFLEVNSPLHF